These 31 T cell receptor beta chains came from one sample sequenced in a study of blood T cell repertoires in COVID-19. Sequencing used immunoSEQ multiplex PCR; TCRdb keeps in-frame clones, though not all of them. Of about 150,000 clones in the sample, less than 90% were seen once. The sample taken for sequencing was peripheral blood. The receptors originated from an older woman with acute or convalescent COVID-19.

The chain links TRBV7-9 to TRBJ2-2, with a possible D match to TRBD2 (5 bases). Per the germline V gene, CDR1 is SEHNR and CDR2 is FQNEAQ (reference sequence). V was shortened by 5 bases and J by 7 bases, with 20 bases between the two germline ends. The length of the CDR3 is 16 residues. CDR3 protein: CASSKSWPSGDGELFF. In DNA form, the CDR3 reads TGTGCCAGCAGCAAAAGCTGGCCCTCCGGGGACGGGGAGCTGTTTTTT.

J is TRBJ2-5 and V is TRBV27; 10 bases map to TRBD1. With V trimmed by 7 bases and J by 5 bases, 10 bases remained unmatched. Germline CDR1 and CDR2: MNHEY and SMNVEV (reference sequence). This CDR3 is built from 15 residues. In nucleotides, the CDR3 is TGTGCCAGCATCCCAGGACAGGGGGTTTGGGAGACCCAGTACTTC. This codes for CASIPGQGVWETQYF.

With respect to this clone: One end of the junction does not line up with germline, which may come from a read error. This chain connects TRBV7-7 to TRBJ2-5; 8 bases agree with TRBD2. The CDR3 is made up of 16 amino acids. The V gene's germline CDR1 is SSHAT and CDR2 FNYEAQ (reference sequence). CDR3 DNA sequence: TGTGCTAGCAGCGGGGGCGGGGGCCCCGCTAGAGAGACCCAGTACTTC. This codes for CASSGGGGPARETQYF. Together with reference TRBV7-7 and TRBJ2-5, the CDR3 gives the full variable domain: GAGVSQSPRYKVTKRGQDVTLRCDPISSHATLYWYQQALGQGPEFLTYFNYEAQPDKSGLPSDRFSAERPEGSISTLTIQRTEQRDSAMYRCASSGGGGPARETQYFGPGTRLLVL.

This chain links TRBV24-1 with TRBJ1-5; D ambiguous. Germline lookup yields CDR1 KGHDR and CDR2 SFDVKD. V was trimmed by 5 bases and J by 2 bases, leaving 6 bases between them. The CDR3 covers 13 residues. DNA of the CDR3: TGTGCCACCAGTGGTTCAGGCAATCAGCCCCAGCATTTT. Amino acid sequence: CATSGSGNQPQHF.

The chain combines TRBV30 with TRBJ2-3; 7 bases are a match to TRBD1. The V segment lost 1 base and the J segment 3 bases; nucleotides outside the gene matches: 7. The CDR3 runs 15 residues. Per the germline V gene, CDR1 is GTSNPN and CDR2 is SVGIG (reference sequence). CDR3 region: CAWSANRGFTDTQYF. The CDR3 nucleotides are TGTGCCTGGAGTGCAAACAGGGGATTTACAGATACGCAGTATTTT.

The chain joins TRBV24-1 to TRBJ2-1; D possibly corresponds to TRBD2 (6 bases). Trimming pared 7 bases from V and 5 bases from J, leaving 17 bases between. The germline V gene encodes CDR1 KGHDR and CDR2 SFDVKD. This CDR3 comprises 15 residues. CDR3 DNA: TGTGCCACCAGCGGAGCCACCGCGGGAAACAATGAGCAGTTCTTC. Residues: CATSGATAGNNEQFF.

V gene TRBV4-2 combines with J gene TRBJ2-3; 8 positions agree with TRBD2. Germline V gene lookup returns CDR1 LGHNA and CDR2 YNFKEQ. J was trimmed by 1 base and V by 1 base; bases with no gene match: 4. This CDR3 contains 16 residues. This CDR3 is CASSQARAGGTDTQYF. The DNA of the CDR3 is TGTGCCAGCAGCCAAGCCCGAGCGGGGGGCACAGATACGCAGTATTTT.

The V call is TRBV7-2, the J call TRBJ1-6, with 9 bases aligning to TRBD1. The CDR3 consists of 15 residues. CDR1 SGHTA and CDR2 FQGNSA come from the germline V gene. Trimming at V came to 5 bases and at J to 10 bases, leaving 9 bases not matched to a gene. This CDR3 reads CASSPQGAEVSPLHF. The CDR3 region has the DNA TGTGCCAGCAGCCCACAGGGGGCGGAGGTATCACCCCTCCACTTT.

A single count supports this clone. In DNA form, the CDR3 reads TGTGCCAGCAAGATGACAGGGCTAAGGCAGCCCCAGCATTTT. This gives the protein CASKMTGLRQPQHF. This chain links TRBV6-5 with TRBJ1-5; 7 bases are shared with TRBD1. Germline V lookup: CDR1 MNHEY, CDR2 SVGAGI. The junction had 10 bases not matched to a gene; V was cut back by 7 bases and J by 7 bases. This CDR3 comprises 14 residues.

The chain combines TRBV11-2 with TRBJ1-1; possible D gene TRBD1, 6 bases. Deletions cut 5 bases from V and 5 bases from J, with 18 bases between. The CDR3 has 15 residues. From germline, CDR1 is SGHAT and CDR2 FQNNGV. The CDR3 sequence is CASSRMGGQGTEAFF. The CDR3 region has the DNA TGTGCCAGCAGCCGAATGGGGGGGCAAGGTACTGAAGCTTTCTTT.

The rearrangement uses TRBV28 and TRBJ2-6; 7 positions agree with TRBD1. The junction had 9 bases not matched to a gene; V was cut back by 8 bases and J by 2 bases. Germline CDR1 and CDR2: MDHEN and SYDVKM. The CDR3 totals 16 residues. The CDR3 DNA reads TGTGCCAGCGGGTTTTCGAGGGGGCCTGGGGCCAACGTCCTGACTTTC. This gives the protein CASGFSRGPGANVLTF.

This chain links TRBV28 with TRBJ1-5; D remains ambiguous. The CDR3 is 12 residues long. V gave up 7 bases and J gave up 4 bases, with 8 bases separating them. The germline CDR1 and CDR2 sequences are MDHEN and SYDVKM. This CDR3 reads CASTQLNQPQHF. CDR3 sequence (DNA): TGTGCCAGCACCCAACTTAATCAGCCCCAGCATTTT.

The chain couples TRBV12-3 or TRBV12-4 to TRBJ1-1, with D unresolved. The CDR3 runs to 13 residues. Trimming removed 3 bases at V and 6 bases at J, with 11 bases between. The CDR3 sequence: CASSFGVIAEAFF. Here the CDR3 DNA reads TGTGCCAGCAGTTTCGGGGTGATCGCTGAAGCTTTCTTT.

The chain recombines TRBV19 with TRBJ2-2, with 9 bases that match TRBD2. V lost 4 bases and J lost 4; bases outside the gene matches: 1. Germline CDR1 reads LNHDA; CDR2 reads SQIVND (reference sequence). The CDR3 is 14 amino acids. The CDR3 is CASSTAGGTGELFF. CDR3 coding DNA: TGTGCCAGTAGTACAGCGGGGGGCACCGGGGAGCTGTTTTTT. Full variable domain (missing parts from reference TRBV19 and TRBJ2-2): DGGITQSPKYLFRKEGQNVTLSCEQNLNHDAMYWYRQDPGQGLRLIYYSQIVNDFQKGDIAEGYSVSREKKESFPLTVTSAQKNPTAFYLCASSTAGGTGELFFGEGSRLTVL.

This chain uses TRBV4-2 with TRBJ1-2; 7 bases are shared with TRBD1. The CDR3 spans 16 residues. Germline V CDR1 and CDR2: LGHNA, YNFKEQ. J lost 4 bases, V lost 0 bases, and 8 bases had no gene match. This CDR3 reads CASSQDYETGRYGYTF. CDR3 DNA sequence: TGTGCCAGCAGCCAAGATTATGAGACAGGGCGCTATGGCTACACCTTC.

The rearrangement joins TRBV21-1 to TRBJ2-7; the table's TRBD1 call for D was not verified on the DNA. TRBV21-1 is a recognized pseudogene. This CDR3 has 19 amino acids. The chain's CDR3 is CASSIGGAGEIRSSYEQYV. The CDR3 nucleotides read TGTGCCAGCAGCATAGGGGGCGCAGGAGAAATCAGGAGCTCCTACGAGCAGTACGTC.

In this sample, this clone turned up a few times. The chain has TRBV7-9 and TRBJ2-6; no clear D gene. V lost 4 bases and J lost 0, with 4 bases in between. The CDR3 contains 14 residues. Germline V gene data show CDR1 as SEHNR and CDR2 as FQNEAQ (reference sequence). CDR3 in DNA: TGTGCCAGCAGCTCACACTCTGGGGCCAACGTCCTGACTTTC. Translating it yields CASSSHSGANVLTF.

The chain links TRBV4-2 to TRBJ2-1; 8 bases are shared with TRBD2. The CDR3 spans 16 residues. Germline V CDR1 and CDR2: LGHNA, YNFKEQ. Germline trimming cut 4 bases from V and 5 bases from J; bases unmatched to any gene: 10. The CDR3, as DNA: TGTGCCAGCAGCCCCGGCGGGACTAGGGGAAACAATGAGCAGTTCTTC. Its translation is CASSPGGTRGNNEQFF.

The sample holds a few counts of this clone. The V call is TRBV27, the J call TRBJ2-7, with a tentative D call TRBD1 (6 bases). This CDR3 comprises 15 residues. Germline CDR1 MNHEY, CDR2 SMNVEV (reference sequence). Trimming removed 3 bases from V and 5 bases from J, with 17 bases in between. This CDR3 is CASSLAHREIHEQYF. The CDR3 DNA follows: TGTGCCAGCAGTTTGGCCCACAGGGAGATACACGAGCAGTACTTC.

The chain employs TRBV6-6 and TRBJ2-2; possible D gene TRBD1, 6 bases. CDR1 is MNHNY and CDR2 is SVGAGI in the germline V gene (reference sequence). The V and J ends lost 6 bases and 5 bases respectively, with 10 bases between them. The CDR3 spans 13 residues. The CDR3 protein is CASRQTGTGELFF. In DNA form, the CDR3 reads TGTGCCAGCAGGCAGACAGGTACCGGGGAGCTGTTTTTT.

This clone was seen only a few times. This chain connects TRBV12-3 or TRBV12-4 to TRBJ2-2; D is unclear. This CDR3 is built from 13 residues. V was shortened by 2 bases and J by 5 bases, with 6 bases between the two germline ends. Here the CDR3 DNA reads TGTGCCAGCAGTTTAAGCGTTACCGGGGAGCTGTTTTTT. It specifies CASSLSVTGELFF.

The chain carries TRBV3-1 (or the pseudogene TRBV3-2) and TRBJ2-1, with 8 bases lining up with TRBD2. The junction had 12 bases not matched to a gene; V was cut back by 7 bases and J by 7 bases. Germline CDR1 and CDR2: LGHDT and YNNKEL (reference sequence). This CDR3 spans 15 amino acids. Here the CDR3 reads CASTFGIAGTNEQFF. DNA for the CDR3: TGTGCCAGCACATTTGGAATAGCGGGGACAAATGAGCAGTTCTTC.

The chain combines TRBV2 with TRBJ1-2, with 8 bases lining up with TRBD1. This CDR3 comprises 15 residues. V trimming: 5 bases; J trimming: 7 bases; junction bases outside the gene matches: 12. CDR1 SNHLY and CDR2 FYNNEI come from the germline V gene. CDR3 region: CASSPGDRYRGGYTF. The CDR3 DNA is TGTGCCAGCAGTCCCGGGGACAGGTACAGGGGTGGCTACACCTTC.

The chain couples TRBV19 to TRBJ2-6; tentatively, D is TRBD2 (6 bases). The V and J ends lost 2 bases and 1 base respectively, with 12 bases between them. The CDR3 length is 17 residues. CDR1 is LNHDA and CDR2 is SQIVND in the germline V gene (reference sequence). This chain's CDR3 is CASSIIGGGSGANVLTF. DNA of the CDR3: TGTGCCAGTAGTATAATTGGTGGGGGGTCTGGGGCCAACGTCCTGACTTTC.

The rearrangement joins TRBV4-3 to TRBJ2-5; D perhaps matches TRBD1 (6 bases). Between the trimmed V and J ends, which lost 1 base and 5 bases, there was a span of 20 bases. Germline V gives CDR1 LGHNA, CDR2 YSLEER. The CDR3 sequence is 17 residues long. CDR3: CASSQVKILGAPETQYF. CDR3 in DNA: TGCGCCAGCAGCCAAGTCAAAATCTTGGGGGCGCCGGAGACCCAGTACTTC.

This chain connects TRBV7-9 to TRBJ2-1; a weak D match, TRBD2 (6 bases). From germline, CDR1 is SEHNR and CDR2 FQNEAQ (reference sequence). Trimming took 5 bases from V and 0 from J, leaving 20 bases between them. The CDR3 covers 18 residues. This CDR3 is CASSPGTVAAFSYNEQFF. The CDR3 DNA reads TGTGCCAGCAGCCCCGGGACCGTAGCGGCCTTCTCCTACAATGAGCAGTTCTTC.

This sequence joins TRBV19 and TRBJ1-1; a possible D gene is TRBD1 (6 bases). This CDR3 is 14 amino acids long. Germline V gene data show CDR1 as LNHDA and CDR2 as SQIVND (reference sequence). V was shortened by 6 bases and J by 6 bases, with 17 bases between the two germline ends. The CDR3 sequence: CASRVQGDWAEAFF. CDR3 DNA: TGTGCCAGTAGAGTACAGGGTGATTGGGCTGAAGCTTTCTTT.

J is TRBJ1-6 and V is TRBV4-1; TRBD1 might be the D (6 bases). This CDR3 contains 16 residues. Germline-derived CDR1 and CDR2 are MGHRA and YSYEKL. Trimming shortened V by 0 bases and J by 8 bases, and 14 bases separated the two germline ends. The CDR3 protein is CASSQDRQGLHSPLHF. The CDR3 DNA follows: TGCGCCAGCAGCCAAGATAGGCAGGGGTTGCATTCACCCCTCCACTTT.

This rearrangement joins TRBV19 to TRBJ2-1; 11 bases agree with TRBD1. Germline values: CDR1 LNHDA, CDR2 SQIVND (reference sequence). The CDR3 spans 15 residues. The V segment lost 5 bases and the J segment 6 bases; nucleotides outside the gene matches: 6. CDR3 amino acids: CASSAEGTGGNEQFF. The CDR3 nucleotides read TGTGCCAGTAGTGCGGAGGGGACAGGGGGCAATGAGCAGTTCTTC.

This clone was found once. The J gene is TRBJ2-7, the V gene TRBV7-2, with a tentative D call TRBD2 (5 bases). In germline, CDR1 is SGHTA, CDR2 FQGNSA. The CDR3 has 13 amino acids. Trimming shortened V by 1 base and J by 4 bases, and 8 bases separated the two germline ends. The CDR3 reads CASSLERRYEQYF. As DNA, the CDR3 is TGTGCCAGCAGCTTAGAACGGAGGTACGAGCAGTACTTC.

This chain joins TRBV7-9 and TRBJ1-1; TRBD1 might be the D (6 bases). Germline V gene data show CDR1 as SEHNR and CDR2 as FQNEAQ (reference sequence). The CDR3 is made up of 13 amino acids. V was trimmed by 1 base and J by 5 bases, leaving 8 bases between them. The CDR3 is CASSLGQVTEAFF. CDR3 in DNA: TGTGCCAGCAGCTTAGGACAGGTGACTGAAGCTTTCTTT.